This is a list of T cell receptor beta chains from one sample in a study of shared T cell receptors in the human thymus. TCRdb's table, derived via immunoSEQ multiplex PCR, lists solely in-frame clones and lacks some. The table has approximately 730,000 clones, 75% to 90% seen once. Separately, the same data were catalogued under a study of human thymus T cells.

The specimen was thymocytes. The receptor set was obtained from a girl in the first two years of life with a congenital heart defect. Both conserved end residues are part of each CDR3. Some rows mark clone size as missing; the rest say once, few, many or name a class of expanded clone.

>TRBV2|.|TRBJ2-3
CASGTSRDTQYF
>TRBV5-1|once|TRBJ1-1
CASSPIPGRTGRTEAFF
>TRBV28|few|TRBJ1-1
CASRNRDRAAGEAFF
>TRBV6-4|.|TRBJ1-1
CASSDSMNTEAFF
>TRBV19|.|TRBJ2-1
CASSSGLADLAERGAYNEQFF
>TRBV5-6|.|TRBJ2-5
CASSLATGVETQYF
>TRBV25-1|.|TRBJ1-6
CASSGPGQGTDNSPLHF
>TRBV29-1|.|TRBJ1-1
CSAFRAMDSEAFF
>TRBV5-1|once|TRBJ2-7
CASSTRQGPGEQYF
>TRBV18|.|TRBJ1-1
CASSPRGNRGRYTEAFF
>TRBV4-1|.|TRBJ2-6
CASSHRDRGLGANVLTF
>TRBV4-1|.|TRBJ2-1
CASSLSGVGSNEQFF
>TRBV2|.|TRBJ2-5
CASSEGGEETQYF
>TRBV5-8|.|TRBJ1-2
CASSLLPRTGSFTGGYTF
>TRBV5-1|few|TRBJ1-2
CASSRRWVMTGGMGGYTF
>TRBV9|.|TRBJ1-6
CASSVQGGGSPLHF
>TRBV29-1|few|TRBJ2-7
CSVVDRGSSYEQYF
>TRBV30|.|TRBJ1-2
CAWLGYTF
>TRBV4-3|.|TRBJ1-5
CASSQDPRDQPQHF
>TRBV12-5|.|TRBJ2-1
CASGLHIGGTSYNEQFF
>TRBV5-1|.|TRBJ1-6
CASSLNEGGSPLHF
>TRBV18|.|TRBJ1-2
CASSLGQGSNYGYTF
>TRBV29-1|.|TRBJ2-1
CSVVPSGGPHLDNNEQFF
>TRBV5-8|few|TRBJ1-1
CASSTGQLNTEAFF
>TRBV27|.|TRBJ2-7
CASSLPPRGAIPYEQYF
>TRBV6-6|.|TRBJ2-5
CASSSSGVKKETQYF
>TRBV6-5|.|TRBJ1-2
CASSSQTGGLYGYTF
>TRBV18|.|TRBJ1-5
CASSPNGTGNQPQHF
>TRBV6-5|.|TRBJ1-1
CASSYHGKGTEAFF
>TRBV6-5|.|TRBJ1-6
CASSDSGANSPLHF
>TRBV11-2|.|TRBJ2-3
CASSQGVEDTQYF
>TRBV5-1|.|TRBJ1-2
CASSPRDRLYGYTF
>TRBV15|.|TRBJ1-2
CATSRLRTGYTF
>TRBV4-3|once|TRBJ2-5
CASSPSSGGAAGEETQYF
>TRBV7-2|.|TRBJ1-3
CASSPPVPRAGNTIYF
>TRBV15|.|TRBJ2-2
CATSSGAPMPDFGNTGELFF